The clone carrying this T cell receptor (beta chain) was counted at least ten times. Preparation of the TCRbeta library involved a method that used unique molecular identifiers. MiXCR, applied by TCRdb to the PCR reads, yields one record per CDR3 protein. Of fewer than 25,000 distinct CDR3 sequences in the sample, around 9.9% were seen once. The CDR3 has 15 residues. Germline V lookup: CDR1 LNHNV, CDR2 YYDKDF (reference sequence). V lost 7 bases, J lost 0 bases, and 6 bases stayed unmatched. This entry is derived from a study of T-cell reconstitution after alpha-beta-depleted transplantation in children.

The TCR sequence derives from a human donor who donated a stem cell graft to a child with chronic granulomatous disease. This sequence joins TRBV15 and TRBJ2-4; TRBD1 matches at 7 bases. This specimen was PBMCs from the stem cell graft donor, taken from the stem cell graft. CDR3 in amino acids: CATMRGHGAKNIQYF. CDR3 in DNA: TGTGCCACCATGAGGGGGCATGGAGCCAAAAACATTCAGTACTTC.